The text below deals with one T cell receptor (beta chain). Its cognate antigen has yet to be identified. No per-base quality is available; no much larger clone lies one base away. This entry comes from a study of cytomegalovirus exposure and HLA in healthy donors (dated by TCRdb to about 2017). Regarding the research as a whole: A later analysis indicated that the 120 validation repertoires were generated on the platform also employed for the roughly 650 repertoires of the first cohort. High-throughput TCR immunosequencing, statistical association of individual TCRs with disease status, and machine learning were combined to predict cytomegalovirus infection status. The aim of the study was to test whether cataloging public T cell receptors could identify signatures of past pathogen exposure. Besides the first cohort of approximately 670 subjects, a separate validation cohort made up of over 95 different subjects was used. Results the study describes overall, beyond this receptor: Subsequent analysis determined that TCRs grouped into clusters in the first cohort also showed a tendency toward co-occurrence across the 120 validation repertoires, and 85% to 95% of cluster scores exceeded 0. Most TCR sequences were observed very rarely across donors, whereas some public TCRs were present in many individuals. All 120 or so repertoires were used to score co-occurrence in the validation cohort in a later analysis, because that analysis had no HLA typing for the cohort. The study gave a list of about 170 TCR beta chains associated with cytomegalovirus. In both the original and validation cohorts, the classifier was reported to diagnose cytomegalovirus status with high specificity and sensitivity. The authors suggested that the approach could potentially be extended to other disease states and immunological phenotypes. A few of the identified cytomegalovirus-associated TCR beta chains were confirmed in vitro to be specific for cytomegalovirus antigens.

Separate from the approximately 700-subject first cohort, the validation cohort of more than 90 subjects was the group to which the donors belonged. Measured from the cysteine to the phenylalanine, the CDR3 is 14 residues long. Just the 42-base CDR3 DNA is kept, in frame starting at base 1. The germline V and J ends show losses of 2 bases and 3 bases respectively, and no gene match explains 3 bases of the junction. CDR1 and CDR2, per the germline V gene (reference sequence), are MNHNY and SVGAGI. To prepare the library, the immunoSEQ multiplex PCR assay was applied. Per the source publication's procedure: A statistical classification framework was built to diagnose cytomegalovirus status from the catalog of TCR beta chain sequences. TCRdb limited this immuneACCESS table to in-frame rearrangements with V and J called. A share of clones is missing; checked studies link under half to unresolved V genes, and the rest is unexplained. For V, J and clone size, that table is used; D and trimming come from the DNA. The table for this sample lists approximately 140,000 clones; 70% to 90% of them were counted only once. Together, the top ten hold about 2.7% of the sample.

This receptor chain uses TRBV6-6 and TRBJ2-5; a stretch of 7 junction bases matches TRBD1. The receptor comes from a man aged 18-30 years in good health and CMV-seronegative. Source material: PBMCs. The sequenced DNA: TGTGCCAGCAGTTACCCGACAGGGAAAGAGACCCAGTACTTC. This is translated as CASSYPTGKETQYF.